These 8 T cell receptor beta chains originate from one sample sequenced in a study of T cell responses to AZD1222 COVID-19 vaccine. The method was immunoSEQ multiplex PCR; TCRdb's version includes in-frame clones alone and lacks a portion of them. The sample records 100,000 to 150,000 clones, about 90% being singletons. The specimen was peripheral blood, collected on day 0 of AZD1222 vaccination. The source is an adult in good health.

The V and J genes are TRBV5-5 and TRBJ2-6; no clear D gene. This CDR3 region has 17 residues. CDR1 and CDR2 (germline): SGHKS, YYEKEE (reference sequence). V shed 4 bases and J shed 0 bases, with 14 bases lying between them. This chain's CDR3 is CASSPYGPVSGANVLTF. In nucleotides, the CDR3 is TGTGCCAGCAGCCCCTACGGACCCGTCTCTGGGGCCAACGTCCTGACTTTC.

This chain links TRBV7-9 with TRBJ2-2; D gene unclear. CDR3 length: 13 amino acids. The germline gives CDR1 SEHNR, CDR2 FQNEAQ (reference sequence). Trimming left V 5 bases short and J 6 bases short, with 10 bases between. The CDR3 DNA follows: TGTGCCAGCAGCCTCGAAGCCGCCGGGGAGCTGTTTTTT. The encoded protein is CASSLEAAGELFF.

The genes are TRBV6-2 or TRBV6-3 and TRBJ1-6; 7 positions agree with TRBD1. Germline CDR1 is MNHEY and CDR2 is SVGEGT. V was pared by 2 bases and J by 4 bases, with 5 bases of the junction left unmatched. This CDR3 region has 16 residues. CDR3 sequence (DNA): TGTGCCAGCAGTTACCGGGGACAGCTTTATAATTCACCCCTCCACTTT. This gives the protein CASSYRGQLYNSPLHF.

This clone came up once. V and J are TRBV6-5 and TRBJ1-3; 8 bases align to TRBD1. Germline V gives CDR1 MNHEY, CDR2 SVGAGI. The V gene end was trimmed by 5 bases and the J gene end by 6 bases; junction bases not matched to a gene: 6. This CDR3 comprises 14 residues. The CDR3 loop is CASSRRDRTNTIYF. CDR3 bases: TGTGCCAGCAGTCGCCGGGACAGGACAAACACCATATATTTT.

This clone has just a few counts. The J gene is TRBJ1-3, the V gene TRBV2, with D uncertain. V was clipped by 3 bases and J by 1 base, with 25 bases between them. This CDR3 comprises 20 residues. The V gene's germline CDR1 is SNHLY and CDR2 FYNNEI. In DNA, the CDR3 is TGTGCCAGCAGTGACGGTCCTGGCGGAAGAACAGTGCCATCTGGAAACACCATATATTTT. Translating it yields CASSDGPGGRTVPSGNTIYF.

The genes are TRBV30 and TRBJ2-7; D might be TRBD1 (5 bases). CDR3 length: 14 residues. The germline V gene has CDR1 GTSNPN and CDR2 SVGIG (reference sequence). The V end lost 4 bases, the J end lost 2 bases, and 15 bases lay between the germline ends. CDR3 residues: CAWTSGYKTYEQYF. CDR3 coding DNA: TGTGCCTGGACCTCAGGGTATAAGACCTACGAGCAGTACTTC.

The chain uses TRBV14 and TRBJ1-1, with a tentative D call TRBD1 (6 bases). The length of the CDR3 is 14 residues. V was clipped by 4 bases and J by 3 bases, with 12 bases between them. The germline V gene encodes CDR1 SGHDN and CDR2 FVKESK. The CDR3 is CASSPQGRYTEAFF. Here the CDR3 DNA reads TGTGCCAGCAGCCCGCAGGGGAGATACACTGAAGCTTTCTTT. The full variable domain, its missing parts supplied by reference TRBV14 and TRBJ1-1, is EAGVTQFPSHSVIEKGQTVTLRCDPISGHDNLYWYRRVMGKEIKFLLHFVKESKQDESGMPNNRFLAERTGGTYSTLKVQPAELEDSGVYFCASSPQGRYTEAFFGQGTRLTVV.

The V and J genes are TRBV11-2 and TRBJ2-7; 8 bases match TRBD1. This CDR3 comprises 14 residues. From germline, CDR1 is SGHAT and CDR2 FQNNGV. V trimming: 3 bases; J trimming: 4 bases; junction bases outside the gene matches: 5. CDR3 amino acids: CASSLNRGRYEQYF. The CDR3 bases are TGTGCCAGCAGCTTGAACAGGGGGAGGTACGAGCAGTACTTC. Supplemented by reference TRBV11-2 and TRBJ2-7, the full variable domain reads EAGVAQSPRYKIIEKRQSVAFWCNPISGHATLYWYQQILGQGPKLLIQFQNNGVVDDSQLPKDRFSAERLKGVDSTLKIQPAKLEDSAVYLCASSLNRGRYEQYFGPGTRLTVT.